This T cell receptor beta chain was recorded in a study of blood T cell repertoires in COVID-19. Using immunoSEQ multiplex PCR, the repertoire was profiled, and TCRdb retains in-frame clones only, with some absent. This table has some 220,000 clones, about 90% appearing once. CDR1 and CDR2 from the germline V gene are ENHRY and SYGVKD. The CDR3 is 17 amino acids. The trim removed 6 bases at V and 1 base at J, leaving 14 bases unmatched. The sequenced sample consisted of PBMCs or T cells enriched from blood (not recorded which). This TCR came from a woman aged 50 to 60 in a cohort exposed to, infected with or recovered from COVID-19 (not recorded which). The J gene is TRBJ1-1, the V gene TRBV10-3; TRBD1 matches 7 bases. CDR3 bases: TGTGCCATCAGCAAGACGGACTATACAGGGGAGAACACTGAAGCTTTCTTT. Translating gives CAISKTDYTGENTEAFF.